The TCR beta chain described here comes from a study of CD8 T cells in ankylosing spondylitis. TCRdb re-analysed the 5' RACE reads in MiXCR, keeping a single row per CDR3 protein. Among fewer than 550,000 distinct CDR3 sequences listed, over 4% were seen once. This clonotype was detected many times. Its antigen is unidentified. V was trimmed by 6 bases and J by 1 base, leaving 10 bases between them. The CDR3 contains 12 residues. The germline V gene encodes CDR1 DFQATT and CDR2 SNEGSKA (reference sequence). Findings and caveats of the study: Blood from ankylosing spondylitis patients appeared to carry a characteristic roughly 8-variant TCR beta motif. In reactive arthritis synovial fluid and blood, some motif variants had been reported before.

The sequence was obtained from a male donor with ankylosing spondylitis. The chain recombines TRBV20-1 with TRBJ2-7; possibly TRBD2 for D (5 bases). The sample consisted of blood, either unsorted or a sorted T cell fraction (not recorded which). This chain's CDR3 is CSATDYSYEQYF. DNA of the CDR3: TGCAGTGCCACTGACTATTCCTACGAGCAGTACTTC.